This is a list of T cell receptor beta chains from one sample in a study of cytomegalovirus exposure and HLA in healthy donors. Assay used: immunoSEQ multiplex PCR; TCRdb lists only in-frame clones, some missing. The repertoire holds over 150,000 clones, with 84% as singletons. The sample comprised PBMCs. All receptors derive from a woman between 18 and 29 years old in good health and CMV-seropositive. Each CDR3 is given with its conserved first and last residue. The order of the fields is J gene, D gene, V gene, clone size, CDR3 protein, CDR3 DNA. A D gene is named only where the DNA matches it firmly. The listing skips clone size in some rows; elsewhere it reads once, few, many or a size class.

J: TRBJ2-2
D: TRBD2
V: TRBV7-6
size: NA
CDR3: CASSRLAGTVNTGELFF
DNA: TGTGCCAGCAGCCGACTAGCGGGGACTGTGAACACCGGGGAGCTGTTTTTT

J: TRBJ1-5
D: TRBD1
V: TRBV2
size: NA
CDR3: CASSQGQGYSNQPQHF
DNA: TGTGCCAGCAGCCAAGGACAGGGCTATAGCAATCAGCCCCAGCATTTT

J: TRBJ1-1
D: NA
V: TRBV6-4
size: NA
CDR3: CASSTTPNTEAFF
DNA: TGTGCCAGCAGCACCACACCGAACACTGAAGCTTTCTTT

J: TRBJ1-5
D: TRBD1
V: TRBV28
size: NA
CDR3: CASSQTGPLQPQHF
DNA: TGTGCCAGCAGCCAGACAGGGCCCCTCCAGCCCCAGCATTTT

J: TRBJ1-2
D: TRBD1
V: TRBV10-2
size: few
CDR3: CASSDRGRSGYTF
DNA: TGCGCCAGCAGTGACAGGGGGCGGTCGGGCTACACCTTC

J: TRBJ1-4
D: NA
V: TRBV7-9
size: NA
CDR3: CASSLARGAYEKLFF
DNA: TGTGCCAGCAGCTTAGCCAGGGGAGCGTATGAAAAACTGTTTTTT

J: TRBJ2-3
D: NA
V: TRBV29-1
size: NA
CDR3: CSVKGSRGHTDTQYF
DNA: TGCAGCGTAAAAGGGAGTCGGGGACACACAGATACGCAGTATTTT

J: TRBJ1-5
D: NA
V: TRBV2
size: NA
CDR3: CASSVGVSHQPQHF
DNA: TGTGCCAGCAGTGTAGGGGTCAGTCATCAGCCCCAGCATTTT

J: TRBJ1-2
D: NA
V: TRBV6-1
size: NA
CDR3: CASSDRWDYGYTF
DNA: TGTGCCAGCAGTGACAGGTGGGACTATGGCTACACCTTC

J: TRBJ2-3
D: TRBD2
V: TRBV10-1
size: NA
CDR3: CASSETGTSGYTDTQYF
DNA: TGCGCCAGCAGTGAAACCGGGACTAGCGGGTACACAGATACGCAGTATTTT

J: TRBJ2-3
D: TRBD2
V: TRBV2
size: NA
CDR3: CASRPGLALDTQYF
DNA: TGTGCCAGCAGACCGGGACTAGCGTTAGATACGCAGTATTTT

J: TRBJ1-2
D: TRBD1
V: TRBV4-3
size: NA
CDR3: CASSQDPQGAEGYTF
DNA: TGCGCCAGCAGCCAAGATCCCCAGGGGGCCGAGGGCTACACCTTC

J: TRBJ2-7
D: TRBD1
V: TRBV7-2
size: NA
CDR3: CASSYYLDRGGEQYF
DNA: TGTGCCAGCAGCTACTACCTTGACAGGGGTGGCGAGCAGTACTTC

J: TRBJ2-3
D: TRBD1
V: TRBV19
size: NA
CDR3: CASSIRGSSTDTQYF
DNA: TGTGCCAGTAGTATCAGGGGGTCTAGCACAGATACGCAGTATTTT

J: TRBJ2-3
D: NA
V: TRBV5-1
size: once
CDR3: CASRGTNVVDTQYF
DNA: TGCGCCAGCAGAGGGACAAATGTGGTAGATACGCAGTATTTT

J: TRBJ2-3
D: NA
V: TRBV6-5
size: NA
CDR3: CASSSRGSTDTQYF
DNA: TGTGCCAGCAGCTCTAGGGGTAGCACAGATACGCAGTATTTT

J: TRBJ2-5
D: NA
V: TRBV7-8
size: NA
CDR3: CASSSGYHQETQYF
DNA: TGTGCCAGCAGCTCAGGCTACCACCAAGAGACCCAGTACTTC

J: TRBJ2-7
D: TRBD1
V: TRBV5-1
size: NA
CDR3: CASSAGQGKREQYF
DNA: TGCGCCAGCAGCGCCGGACAGGGGAAACGCGAGCAGTACTTC

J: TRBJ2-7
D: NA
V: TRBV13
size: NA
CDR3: CASSSRGGASSYEQYF
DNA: TGTGCCAGCAGCTCCCGAGGGGGGGCGAGCTCCTACGAGCAGTACTTC

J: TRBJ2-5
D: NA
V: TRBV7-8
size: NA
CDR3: CASSTEEVGTQYF
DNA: TGTGCCAGCTCTACGGAGGAGGTCGGGACCCAGTACTTC

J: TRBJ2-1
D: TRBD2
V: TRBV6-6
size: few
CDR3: CATGTSGNEQFF
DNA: TGTGCCACCGGGACTAGCGGAAATGAGCAGTTCTTC

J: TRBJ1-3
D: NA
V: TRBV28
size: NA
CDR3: CASSESGSHTGNTIYF
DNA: TGTGCCAGCAGTGAGAGCGGGTCGCACACTGGAAACACCATATATTTT

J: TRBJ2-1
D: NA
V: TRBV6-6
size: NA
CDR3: CASSPPQLGNEQFF
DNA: TGTGCCAGCAGTCCCCCCCAACTAGGCAATGAGCAGTTCTTC

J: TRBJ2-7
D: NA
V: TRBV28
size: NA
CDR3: CASSPAGSFGYF
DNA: TGTGCCAGCAGCCCGGCGGGGAGCTTCGGGTACTTC

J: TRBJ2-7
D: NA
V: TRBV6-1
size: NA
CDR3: CASSDNRDNEQYF
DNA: TGTGCCAGCAGTGATAACAGGGACAACGAGCAGTACTTC

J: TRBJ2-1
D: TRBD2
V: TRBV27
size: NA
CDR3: CATLSGGQYNEQFF
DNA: TGTGCCACCCTTAGCGGGGGCCAATACAATGAGCAGTTCTTC

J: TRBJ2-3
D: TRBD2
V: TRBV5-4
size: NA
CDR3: CASSWGGSDTQYF
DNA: TGTGCCAGCAGCTGGGGGGGATCAGATACGCAGTATTTT

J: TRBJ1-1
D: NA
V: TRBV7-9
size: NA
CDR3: CASSLEPGTEAFF
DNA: TGTGCCAGCAGCTTAGAACCCGGGACTGAAGCTTTCTTT

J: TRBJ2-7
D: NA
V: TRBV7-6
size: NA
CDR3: CASSSSVSYEQYF
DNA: TGTGCCAGCAGCTCCTCAGTGTCCTACGAGCAGTACTTC

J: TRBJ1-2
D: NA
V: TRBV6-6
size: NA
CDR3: CAHSGGGGYTF
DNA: TGTGCCCACTCGGGGGGCGGTGGCTACACCTTC

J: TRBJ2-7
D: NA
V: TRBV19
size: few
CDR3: CASSIGGEQYF
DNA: TGTGCCAGTAGTATAGGAGGGGAGCAGTACTTC

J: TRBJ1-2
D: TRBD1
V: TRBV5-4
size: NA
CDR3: CASSSGQGTGYTF
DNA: TGTGCCAGCAGCTCCGGACAGGGGACAGGCTACACCTTC

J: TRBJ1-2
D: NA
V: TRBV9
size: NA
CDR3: CASSAGRGVAYGYTF
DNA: TGTGCCAGCAGCGCGGGGCGGGGGGTGGCCTATGGCTACACCTTC

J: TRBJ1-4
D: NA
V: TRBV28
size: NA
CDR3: CASSLTGSPEKLFF
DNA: TGTGCCAGCAGTTTAACAGGGTCCCCTGAAAAACTGTTTTTT

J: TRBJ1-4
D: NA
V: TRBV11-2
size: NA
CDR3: CASSPRQATEKLFF
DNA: TGTGCCAGCAGCCCCAGGCAGGCAACGGAAAAACTGTTTTTT

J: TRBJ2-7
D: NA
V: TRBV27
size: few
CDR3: CASSIRHLRAYEQYF
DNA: TGTGCCAGCAGTATACGCCATCTGAGGGCCTACGAGCAGTACTTC

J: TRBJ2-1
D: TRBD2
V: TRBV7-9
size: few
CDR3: CASSASGAHNEQFF
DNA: TGTGCCAGCAGCGCTAGCGGGGCGCACAATGAGCAGTTCTTC

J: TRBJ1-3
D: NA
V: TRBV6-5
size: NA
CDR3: CASSYSTRISGNTIYF
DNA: TGTGCCAGCAGTTACTCGACTCGAATTTCTGGAAACACCATATATTTT

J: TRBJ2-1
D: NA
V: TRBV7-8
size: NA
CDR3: CASSLVVGGNEQFF
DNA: TGTGCCAGCAGCTTAGTGGTTGGGGGGAATGAGCAGTTCTTC

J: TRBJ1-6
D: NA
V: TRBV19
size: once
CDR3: CASSIDGGHNSPLHF
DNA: TGTGCCAGTAGTATTGACGGGGGGCATAATTCACCCCTCCACTTT

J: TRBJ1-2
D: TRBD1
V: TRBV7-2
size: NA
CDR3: CASSGTTGTGGGYTF
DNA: TGTGCCAGCAGCGGGACAACCGGGACAGGGGGAGGCTACACCTTC

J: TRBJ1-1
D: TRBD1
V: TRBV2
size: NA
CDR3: CASSDVWGTGKAFF
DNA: TGTGCCAGCAGTGATGTATGGGGGACAGGGAAAGCTTTCTTT

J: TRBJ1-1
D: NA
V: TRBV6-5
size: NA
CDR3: CASSYMGGGTEAFF
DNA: TGTGCCAGCAGTTATATGGGGGGAGGGACTGAAGCTTTCTTT

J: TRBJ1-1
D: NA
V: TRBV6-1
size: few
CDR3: CASRSYRSYEAFF
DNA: TGTGCCAGCAGGAGTTACAGGTCCTATGAAGCTTTCTTT

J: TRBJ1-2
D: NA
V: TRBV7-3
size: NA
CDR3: CASSLEGLPANYGYTF
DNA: TGTGCCAGCAGCTTAGAGGGACTCCCAGCTAACTATGGCTACACCTTC

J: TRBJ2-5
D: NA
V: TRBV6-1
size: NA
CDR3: CASSVSGQETQYF
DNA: TGTGCCAGCAGTGTTAGCGGACAAGAGACCCAGTACTTC

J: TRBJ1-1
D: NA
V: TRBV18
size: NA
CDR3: CASSLFQGEAFF
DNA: TGTGCCAGCTCACTTTTTCAGGGTGAAGCTTTCTTT